These 3 T cell receptor beta chains were all obtained from the same sample, sequenced in a study of beta chain features in type 1 diabetes. Isolated RNA was reverse transcribed in full, so expressed TCRB transcripts were sequenced. The data were produced by immunoSEQ multiplex PCR, yet TCRdb's version contains in-frame clones alone and is incomplete. The top ten hold roughly 0.036% of the sample, which has 400,000 to 450,000 clones, about 15% seen once. Sequenced material: naive CD4+ T cells from blood. The receptors shown here come from a man under 40 in good health.

The CDR3 bases are TGTGCCAGCAGTGAGACGGGCCTAGCCAAAAACATTCAGTACTTC. This codes for CASSETGLAKNIQYF. The chain joins TRBV2 to TRBJ2-4; D is uncertain. The V gene lost 3 bases and the J gene lost 0 bases, with 9 bases spanning the gap. The CDR3 consists of 15 residues. Germline V CDR1 and CDR2: SNHLY, FYNNEI.

This clone was seen a handful of times. This chain uses TRBV29-1 with TRBJ2-7; tentative D call: TRBD2 (5 bases). The V end lost 4 bases, the J end lost 0 bases, and 13 bases lay between the germline ends. This CDR3 comprises 14 residues. The germline gives CDR1 SQVTM, CDR2 ANQGSEA. The CDR3 region has the DNA TGCAGCGTTGCGGGCGTTGGAGGCTCCTACGAGCAGTACTTC. Its protein is CSVAGVGGSYEQYF.

The rearrangement links TRBV18 to TRBJ2-1, with unresolved D. CDR1 KGHSH and CDR2 LQKENI come from the germline V gene. The CDR3 has 12 residues. V gave up 2 bases and J gave up 6 bases, with 5 bases separating them. This CDR3 reads CASSPWLNEQFF. DNA of the CDR3: TGTGCCAGCTCACCATGGCTCAATGAGCAGTTCTTC. The full variable domain, its missing parts supplied by reference TRBV18 and TRBJ2-1, is NAGVMQNPRHLVRRRGQEARLRCSPMKGHSHVYWYRQLPEEGLKFMVYLQKENIIDESGMPKERFSAEFPKEGPSILRIQQVVRGDSAAYFCASSPWLNEQFFGPGTRLTVL.